The 17 T cell receptor beta chains listed next were all sequenced from one sample in a study of early T cells in non-severe SARS-CoV-2 infection. TCRdb re-analysed the 5' RACE reads in MiXCR, keeping a single row per CDR3 protein. The sample holds under 70,000 distinct CDR3 sequences, over 10% seen once. The sample was whole blood. The receptor set was obtained from an adult who was a healthcare worker with PCR-confirmed SARS-CoV-2 infection or an uninfected control (not recorded which).

The sample holds many counts of this clonotype. This chain links TRBV7-9 with TRBJ2-5, with 8 nucleotides matching TRBD1. This CDR3 is built from 13 residues. The ends lost 5 bases at V and 5 bases at J; junction bases unmatched: 4. CDR1 and CDR2 (germline): SEHNR, FQNEAQ (reference sequence). The DNA of the CDR3 is TGTGCCAGCAGCCGGACAGGGCCTGAGACCCAGTACTTC. Translating it yields CASSRTGPETQYF.

This clonotype was observed many times. V and J are TRBV28 and TRBJ1-6, with no clear D. V was pared by 3 bases and J by 0 bases, with 9 bases between. This CDR3 contains 16 residues. Germline values: CDR1 MDHEN, CDR2 SYDVKM. CDR3 in amino acids: CASSFGRGSYNSPLHF. The CDR3 DNA reads as TGTGCCAGCAGTTTCGGACGGGGCTCCTATAATTCACCCCTCCACTTT.

This clonotype was seen a handful of times. V and J are TRBV6-4 and TRBJ2-5; TRBD2 is a possible D gene (6 bases). Trimming took 9 bases from V and 13 from J, leaving 12 bases between them. This CDR3 has 9 amino acids. The V gene's germline CDR1 is MRHNA and CDR2 SNTAGT. The CDR3, as DNA: TGTGCCAGGAAGACTAGTTTGTACTTC. This encodes CARKTSLYF.

This clonotype was seen repeatedly, ten times or more. The chain combines TRBV10-3 with TRBJ2-5; D unresolved. Germline V gene data show CDR1 as ENHRY and CDR2 as SYGVKD. Trimming took 0 bases from V and 0 from J, leaving 8 bases between them. The CDR3 has 15 residues. The CDR3 spells CAISESWDNQETQYF. The CDR3 DNA reads TGTGCCATCAGTGAGTCATGGGATAACCAAGAGACCCAGTACTTC.

CDR3 bases: TGTGCCAGCAGCTTACTGCCCGGGAGTGGCACAGATACGCAGTATTTT. Translation gives CASSLLPGSGTDTQYF. The V and J genes are TRBV7-8 and TRBJ2-3; D is perhaps TRBD2 (6 bases). From germline, CDR1 is SGHVS and CDR2 FQNEAQ. The germline V and J ends were trimmed by 2 bases and 1 base, with 13 bases remaining between them. The CDR3 is made up of 16 amino acids.

In this sample, this clonotype turned up a few times. Because it lacks the conserved phenylalanine or tryptophan at the end, this CDR3 is likely a read error. The chain is built from TRBV12-3 or TRBV12-4 and TRBJ2-3, with D hard to call. The V gene lost 5 bases and the J gene lost 0 bases, with 3 bases spanning the gap. The length of the CDR3 is 12 residues. Here the CDR3 DNA reads TGTGCCAGCAGTCCTAGCACAGATACGCAGTATCTT. As protein: CASSPSTDTQYL.

CDR3 sequence reads: CASSGTDNNSPLHF. CDR3 bases: TGTGCCAGCAGCGGGACAGATAATAATTCACCCCTCCACTTT. The chain carries TRBV11-2 and TRBJ1-6, with 7 bases matching TRBD1. V trimming: 5 bases; J trimming: 5 bases; junction bases outside the gene matches: 3. The CDR3 has 14 amino acids. From germline, CDR1 is SGHAT and CDR2 FQNNGV.

The chain recombines TRBV29-1 with TRBJ2-7, with D perhaps matching TRBD2 (5 bases). The CDR3 consists of 12 residues. The V gene lost 7 bases and the J gene lost 3 bases, with 13 bases spanning the gap. Germline-derived CDR1 and CDR2 are SQVTM and ANQGSEA. CDR3 protein: CSALEEHYEQYF. CDR3 in DNA: TGCAGCGCATTGGAGGAGCACTACGAGCAGTACTTC.

V usage is TRBV2 and J usage is TRBJ2-7; 11 bases match TRBD2. Trimming at V came to 9 bases and at J to 1 base, leaving 2 bases not matched to a gene. CDR3 length: 13 amino acids. The germline V gene encodes CDR1 SNHLY and CDR2 FYNNEI. The CDR3 DNA is TGTGCCAGAGGGACTAGCGGATCCTACGAGCAGTACTTC. This gives the protein CARGTSGSYEQYF.

This clonotype showed up many times. V usage is TRBV7-9 and J usage is TRBJ1-4; unclear D gene. The V end was cut by 5 bases, the J end by 5 bases, with 12 bases between. Germline V lookup: CDR1 SEHNR, CDR2 FQNEAQ (reference sequence). The length of the CDR3 is 14 residues. CDR3 sequence: CASSARNLNEKLFF. CDR3 nucleotide sequence: TGTGCCAGCAGCGCCAGAAATCTCAATGAAAAACTGTTTTTT.

The rearrangement uses TRBV7-9 and TRBJ2-6; the match to TRBD1 covers 7 bases. Germline V gives CDR1 SEHNR, CDR2 FQNEAQ (reference sequence). The CDR3 runs to 19 residues. The V and J ends lost 1 base and 2 bases, in that order; junction bases with no gene match: 11. Written as DNA, the CDR3 is TGTGCCAGCAGCTTAGTTATCAGTACAGGGGCCCCTGGGGCCAACGTCCTGACTTTC. Protein: CASSLVISTGAPGANVLTF.

This rearrangement joins TRBV28 to TRBJ1-5; D is unclear. The V gene's germline CDR1 is MDHEN and CDR2 SYDVKM. V lost 8 bases, J lost 7 bases, and 18 bases lay in between. The CDR3 is 14 amino acids. The CDR3 reads CASDRPGGLQPQHF. In DNA form, the CDR3 reads TGTGCCAGCGATAGGCCGGGAGGTTTACAGCCCCAGCATTTT.

V and J are TRBV12-5 and TRBJ2-3; D remains ambiguous. The CDR3 totals 12 residues. Trimming pared 5 bases from V and 3 bases from J, leaving 6 bases between. Looked up from germline, CDR1 is LGHNT and CDR2 is FRNRAP. The CDR3 DNA reads as TGTGCTAGTGGTCCCTCAACAGATACGCAGTATTTT. Translating gives CASGPSTDTQYF.

In this sample, this clonotype turned up many times. The chain uses TRBV11-2 and TRBJ2-5; 14 bases align to TRBD2. Germline V gives CDR1 SGHAT, CDR2 FQNNGV. The CDR3 spans 16 residues. V shed 5 bases and J 4 bases; nucleotides not matched to a gene: 6. CDR3 protein: CASSPGTSGSLETQYF. CDR3 bases: TGTGCCAGCAGCCCCGGGACTAGCGGGAGTTTAGAGACCCAGTACTTC.

This clonotype has at least ten counts. The rearrangement joins TRBV6-5 to TRBJ1-3; TRBD1 matches at 9 bases. The germline gives CDR1 MNHEY, CDR2 SVGAGI. The CDR3 sequence is 15 residues long. V dropped 1 base and J dropped 4; count of bases not matched to a gene: 2. CDR3 bases: TGTGCCAGCAGTTACTACAGGGGGCTCGGAAACACCATATATTTT. Encoded protein: CASSYYRGLGNTIYF.

This clonotype was detected ten times or more. This rearrangement joins TRBV28 to TRBJ2-1; 10 bases are a match to TRBD2. V lost 2 bases to trimming and J lost 9 bases; unmatched junction nucleotides: 7. The length of the CDR3 is 15 residues. Germline V lookup: CDR1 MDHEN, CDR2 SYDVKM. CDR3 DNA: TGTGCCAGCAGTTTAATCAGCGGGAGGGCCTCTGAGCAGTTCTTC. Translation: CASSLISGRASEQFF.

This clonotype occurred a few times. The rearrangement joins TRBV6-5 to TRBJ1-5; 9 bases agree with TRBD1. The CDR3 contains 15 residues. V lost 7 bases, J lost 4 bases, and 8 bases stayed unmatched. The germline gives CDR1 MNHEY, CDR2 SVGAGI. CDR3 amino acids: CASKLDRGRNQPQHF. The CDR3 DNA is TGTGCCAGCAAGCTAGACAGGGGGAGGAATCAGCCCCAGCATTTT.